This entry lists 2 T cell receptor beta chains sequenced from one sample in a study of T cell repertoires in cytomegalovirus infection. Each CDR3 protein gets one entry after TCRdb re-called the reads with MiXCR. The sample lists under 95,000 distinct CDR3 sequences; approximately 45% were seen once. Their antigen targets remain unknown. The material sequenced was CD8+ T cells from cultured PBMCs, taken from culture after CMV antigen stimulation. The receptors come from a human donor in good health (CMV status not recorded). Some clones in this sample may be carry-over from other donors' samples.

The V gene is TRBV7-3, the J gene TRBJ2-1; TRBD1 aligns across 10 bases. Trimming at V came to 5 bases and at J to 6 bases, leaving 7 bases not matched to a gene. Germline CDR1 SGHTA, CDR2 FQGTGA. The CDR3 is 15 residues long. The CDR3 sequence: CASSTPRTGGNEQFF. The CDR3 DNA reads TGTGCCAGCAGCACACCTAGGACAGGGGGCAATGAGCAGTTCTTC.

This clonotype has ten or more counts. This chain connects TRBV28 to TRBJ2-7, with D possibly being TRBD2 (5 bases). The V gene's germline CDR1 is MDHEN and CDR2 SYDVKM. This CDR3 is 14 amino acids long. Between the trimmed V and J ends, which lost 7 bases and 5 bases, there was a span of 18 bases. The CDR3 spells CASTPTTLDDEQYF. CDR3 coding DNA: TGTGCCAGCACTCCCACCACACTAGACGACGAGCAGTACTTC.